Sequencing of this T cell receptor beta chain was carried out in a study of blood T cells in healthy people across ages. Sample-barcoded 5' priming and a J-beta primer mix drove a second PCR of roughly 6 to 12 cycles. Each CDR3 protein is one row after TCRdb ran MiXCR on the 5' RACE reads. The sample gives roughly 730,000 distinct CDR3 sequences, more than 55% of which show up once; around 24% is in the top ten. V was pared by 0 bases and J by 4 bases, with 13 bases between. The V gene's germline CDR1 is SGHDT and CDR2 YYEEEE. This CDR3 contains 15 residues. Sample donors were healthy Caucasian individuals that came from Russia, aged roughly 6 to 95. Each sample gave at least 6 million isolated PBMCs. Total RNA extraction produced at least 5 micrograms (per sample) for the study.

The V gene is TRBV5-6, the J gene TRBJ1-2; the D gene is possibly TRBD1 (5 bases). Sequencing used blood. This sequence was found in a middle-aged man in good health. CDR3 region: CASSLGEKGIYGYTF. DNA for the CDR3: TGTGCCAGCAGCTTGGGGGAAAAGGGGATCTATGGCTACACCTTC.